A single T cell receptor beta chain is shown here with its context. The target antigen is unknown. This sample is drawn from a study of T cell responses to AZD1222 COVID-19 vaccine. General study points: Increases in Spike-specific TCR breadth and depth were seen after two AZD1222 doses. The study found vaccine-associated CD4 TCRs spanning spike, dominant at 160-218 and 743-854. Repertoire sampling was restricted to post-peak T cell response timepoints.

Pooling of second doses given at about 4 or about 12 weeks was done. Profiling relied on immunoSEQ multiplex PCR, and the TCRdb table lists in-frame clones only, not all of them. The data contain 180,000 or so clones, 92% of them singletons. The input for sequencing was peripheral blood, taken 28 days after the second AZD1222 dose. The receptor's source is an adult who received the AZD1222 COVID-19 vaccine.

The CDR3 reads CASGQGPNTEAFF. The CDR3 DNA sequence: TGTGCCAGCGGGCAGGGCCCTAACACTGAAGCTTTCTTT. The chain uses TRBV12-3 or TRBV12-4 and TRBJ1-1; the D gene is possibly TRBD1 (5 bases). Trimming took 8 bases from V and 2 from J, leaving 12 bases between them. The CDR3 extends over 13 amino acids.